Below, 10 T cell receptor beta chains from the same sample are listed, as sequenced in a study of CD8 T cells in Susac syndrome. Reverse transcription used 0.5 to 1 ug RNA and random hexamers. TCRdb re-called the immunoSEQ multiplex PCR reads with MiXCR, one entry per CDR3 protein. The repertoire holds some 180,000 distinct CDR3 sequences, with 85% to 95% as singletons. Sequencing was performed on CD4+ T cells from PBMCs. All receptors derive from a human donor with Susac syndrome.

The chain recombines TRBV7-9 with TRBJ2-4; D not certain. Germline CDR1 reads SEHNR; CDR2 reads FQNEAQ (reference sequence). This CDR3 spans 12 amino acids. Trimming removed 0 bases at V and 7 bases at J, with 4 bases between. The DNA of the CDR3 is TGTGCCAGCAGCTTAGCAGGGAACATTCAGTACTTC. Amino acids: CASSLAGNIQYF.

V usage is TRBV7-2 and J usage is TRBJ1-2; D not resolved. This CDR3 is built from 13 residues. Germline CDR1 and CDR2: SGHTA and FQGNSA. V shed 2 bases and J shed 10 bases, with 14 bases lying between them. The CDR3 is CASSLYFVAAYTF. For the CDR3, the DNA is TGTGCCAGCAGCTTATATTTTGTAGCGGCCTACACCTTC. Full variable domain (missing parts from reference TRBV7-2 and TRBJ1-2): GAGVSQSPSNKVTEKGKDVELRCDPISGHTALYWYRQSLGQGLEFLIYFQGNSAPDKSGLPSDRFSAERTGGSVSTLTIQRTQQEDSAVYLCASSLYFVAAYTFGSGTRLTVV.

The chain employs TRBV5-6 and TRBJ1-3, with 10 bases aligning to TRBD1. V lost 5 bases, J lost 0 bases, and 5 bases stayed unmatched. In germline, CDR1 is SGHDT, CDR2 YYEEEE. The CDR3 loop spans 16 amino acids. The DNA for the CDR3 is TGTGCCAGCAGAGGGACAGGGGCCCTCTCTGGAAACACCATATATTTT. Residues: CASRGTGALSGNTIYF.

The CDR3 DNA reads TGTGCCAGTAAAAGAGAGGGCTTCAACACTGAAGCTTTCTTT. Translated, it gives CASKREGFNTEAFF. This sequence joins TRBV2 and TRBJ1-1, with unresolved D. Trimming stripped 9 bases from V and 2 bases from J, with 16 bases between. Germline assignment: CDR1 SNHLY and CDR2 FYNNEI. The CDR3 runs 14 residues.

The chain carries TRBV14 and TRBJ2-1; 7 positions match TRBD1. J gave up 7 bases and V 0 bases, and 12 bases lay outside the gene matches. The length of the CDR3 is 17 residues. The germline gives CDR1 SGHDN, CDR2 FVKESK. The CDR3 nucleotides are TGTGCCAGCAGCCAAGATTATGAGGGGGCGCGTATAAATGAGCAGTTCTTC. As protein: CASSQDYEGARINEQFF.

The chain carries TRBV5-4 and TRBJ1-2; D may be TRBD1 (6 bases). V was cut by 0 bases and J by 8 bases, with 14 bases left in between. CDR3 length: 14 residues. Germline CDR1 reads SGHNT; CDR2 reads YYREEE (reference sequence). The CDR3 loop is CASSLDPGAAGYTF. In nucleotides, the CDR3 is TGTGCCAGCAGCTTGGATCCAGGGGCGGCCGGCTACACCTTC.

The chain carries TRBV5-4 and TRBJ1-2, with 9 bases matching TRBD1. Looked up from germline, CDR1 is SGHNT and CDR2 is YYREEE (reference sequence). The CDR3 sequence is 13 residues long. After removal of 5 bases from V and 6 bases from J, the junction contained 5 bases not matched to a gene. The CDR3 DNA reads TGTGCCAGCAGGCCGGGACAGGGCCATGGCTACACCTTC. This codes for CASRPGQGHGYTF.

V and J are TRBV24-1 and TRBJ2-3; tentatively, D is TRBD2 (6 bases). The germline CDR1 and CDR2 sequences are KGHDR and SFDVKD. The V end was cut by 4 bases, the J end by 4 bases, with 11 bases between. The length of the CDR3 is 14 residues. CDR3 in amino acids: CATSDGGSADTQYF. CDR3 nucleotides: TGTGCCACCAGTGACGGGGGAAGTGCAGATACGCAGTATTTT.

J is TRBJ2-6 and V is TRBV6-6; tentative D call: TRBD1 (6 bases). This CDR3 has 15 residues. The V gene's germline CDR1 is MNHNY and CDR2 SVGAGI (reference sequence). Trimming stripped 3 bases from V and 4 bases from J, with 10 bases between. The chain's CDR3 is CASSYTGSGANVLTF. In DNA form, the CDR3 reads TGTGCCAGCAGTTATACAGGGAGCGGGGCCAACGTCCTGACTTTC.

This chain links TRBV12-3 or TRBV12-4 with TRBJ1-1; D ambiguous. The V end lost 5 bases, the J end lost 1 base, and 8 bases lay between the germline ends. The length of the CDR3 is 13 residues. The CDR3 nucleotides are TGTGCCAGCAGTAGGGAGGCGAACACTGAAGCTTTCTTT. Amino acids: CASSREANTEAFF.